The clone carrying this T cell receptor beta chain was seen only a few times. Its antigen remains unknown. This CDR3 region has 11 residues. Germline CDR1 MNHNY, CDR2 SVGAGI (reference sequence). Trimming took off 10 bases at V and 7 bases at J, with 13 bases between the two ends. The data are from a study of T-cell memory formation after mild COVID-19. Across the whole study: The TCR clusters were mostly specific to one donor. Regarding the study as a whole: Contracting CD4+ clones sat mainly in CM and EM; CD8+ in EMRA. There were some responding clones in pre-infection memory, which suggested that cross-reactive memory had joined.

TCRdb passed the 5' RACE reads through MiXCR, listing each CDR3 protein once. The sample records roughly 500,000 distinct CDR3 sequences, 20% being singletons. This sequence joins TRBV6-6 and TRBJ1-2; no reliable D call. The clonotype was recovered from an adult woman who had mild COVID-19 (a few samples of this study predate the infection). Cell type and time point are not known. The material sequenced was PBMCs or a T cell subset sorted from them (not recorded which). The CDR3 DNA reads TGTGCCACCGCGGGAGATAGTGGCTACACCTTC. Translating it yields CATAGDSGYTF.